These 5 T cell receptor beta chains share one sample of origin, sequenced in a study of beta chain features in type 1 diabetes. No cognate antigen is known for these TCRs. Study-wide results and caveats: When Type 1 diabetes patients were examined, their TCRB CDR3s proved moderately but significantly shorter in all four CD4+ subsets.

The investigators reverse transcribed all of the isolated RNA, so they sequenced expressed TCRB transcripts. The repertoire was sequenced with immunoSEQ multiplex PCR; TCRdb's copy has only in-frame clones and lacks some. The repertoire holds hundreds of thousands of clones, with roughly an eighth as singletons. The specimen sequenced was naive CD4+ T cells from blood. All receptors come from a man aged 18 to 29 with type 1 diabetes.

This clone has only a few counts. The chain has TRBV4-2 and TRBJ2-1; TRBD2 agrees at 9 bases. This CDR3 comprises 16 residues. CDR1 and CDR2 (germline): LGHNA, YNFKEQ. V gave up 3 bases and J gave up 5 bases; unmatched junction bases: 8. The CDR3 DNA follows: TGTGCCAGCAGCCACCGCGGGGGGGGGCTCAACAATGAGCAGTTCTTC. It translates to CASSHRGGGLNNEQFF.

Regarding this clone: Other DNA variants within this sample encode the same CDR3. The CDR3 spells CASSRGGQETQYF. The CDR3 DNA sequence: TGTGCCAGCAGCCGGGGAGGGCAAGAGACCCAGTACTTC. V is TRBV5-4 and J is TRBJ2-5, with TRBD2 identical over 7 bases. With 4 bases clipped from V and 2 bases from J, the junction kept 2 bases outside the gene matches. The CDR3 loop spans 13 amino acids. Germline CDR1 SGHNT, CDR2 YYREEE (reference sequence).

This sequence joins TRBV11-1 and TRBJ2-7; D call uncertain. Trimming took off 2 bases at V and 5 bases at J, with 10 bases between the two ends. Germline CDR1 reads SGHAT; CDR2 reads FQDESV (reference sequence). CDR3 length equals 13 residues. The CDR3, as DNA: TGTGCCAGCAGCTTATCTCTTCCCAACGAGCAGTACTTC. It yields the protein CASSLSLPNEQYF.

This rearrangement joins TRBV7-2 to TRBJ2-1; maybe TRBD1 (6 bases). Trimming removed 5 bases from V and 5 bases from J, with 19 bases in between. Germline-derived CDR1 and CDR2 are SGHTA and FQGNSA. The CDR3 totals 16 residues. CDR3 region: CASSQRIQGFNNEQFF. DNA of the CDR3: TGTGCCAGCAGCCAGAGAATACAGGGTTTCAACAATGAGCAGTTCTTC.

The chain employs TRBV6-6 and TRBJ2-5, with D possibly being TRBD2 (6 bases). The CDR3 has 12 amino acids. Germline V gives CDR1 MNHNY, CDR2 SVGAGI (reference sequence). V was cut by 7 bases and J by 7 bases, with 13 bases left in between. As DNA, the CDR3 is TGTGCCAGCACCACCCGGGGGAGGACCCAGTACTTC. Translating it yields CASTTRGRTQYF.